This T cell receptor (beta chain) was captured by sequencing in a study of shared clonotypes between healthy human individuals. About the study: The people who gave samples were a couple of women and a few men aged 18 to 49. Overall study findings and caveats: The low donor count limited represented genetic and exposure-history diversity.

The J segment lost 4 bases and the V segment lost 2 bases, leaving 1 base of the junction unmatched. Germline V gene data show CDR1 as MNHNY and CDR2 as SVGAGI (reference sequence). The CDR3 is made up of 14 amino acids. About this clone itself: What it binds is unknown.

CD4+ cell separation produced CD45RA+ naive and CD45RA-negative memory subsets. Each subset's genomic DNA was shared equally among a number of immunoSEQ plates. Data came from immunoSEQ multiplex PCR; TCRdb stores just in-frame clones and leaves some out. The sample carries 2 million to 2.5 million clones, 80% to 95% recorded once. Sequencing was done on a sample of naive CD4+ T cells from PBMCs. Indicated subset: CD45RA+ positively selected. The rearrangement joins TRBV6-6 to TRBJ1-4; 7 bases agree with TRBD1. The origin of this receptor is a man between 18 and 35 years old in good health. Some clones in this sample may be carry-over from other donors' samples. DNA of the CDR3: TGTGCCAGCAGTTACGGGACAGATAATGAAAAACTGTTTTTT. Translating it yields CASSYGTDNEKLFF.